This TCR beta chain was identified in a study of T-cell memory formation after mild COVID-19. Across the study: Largely, the TCR clusters proved donor specific. Study-wide results and limits: Contracting clones from day 15 to 85 had balanced CD4/CD8; later expanders favoured CD4+.

The authors produced TCR alpha and TCR beta cDNA libraries with sample barcodes and UMIs by 5'RACE using constant-segment primers. TCRdb reanalysed the 5' RACE reads using MiXCR and keeps one entry per CDR3 protein. The sample carries some 490,000 distinct CDR3 sequences, around a sixth recorded once. This clonotype was seen more than once but under ten times. What it recognizes is unknown. Trimming stripped 3 bases from V and 5 bases from J, with 19 bases between. Germline-derived CDR1 and CDR2 are SGHTA and FQGNSA. This CDR3 has 17 residues. The specimen sequenced was PBMCs or a T cell subset sorted from them (not recorded which). The chain uses TRBV7-2 and TRBJ2-2, with a weak D call TRBD2 (5 bases). This TCR was sampled from an adult woman who had mild COVID-19 (a few samples of this study predate the infection). Cell type and time point are not known. The CDR3 DNA reads TGTGCCAGCAGCTTCGCGGGTGGCCAGCTCGGGACCGGGGAGCTGTTTTTT. It translates to CASSFAGGQLGTGELFF.